This entry is about one T cell receptor (beta chain). This record comes from a study of T cell responses to AZD1222 COVID-19 vaccine. Using immunoSEQ multiplex PCR, the repertoire was profiled, and TCRdb retains in-frame clones only, with some absent. The sample yields 90,000 to 140,000 clones, around nine tenths seen once. There are 14 residues in the CDR3. V was cut by 5 bases and J by 4 bases, with 17 bases left in between. Looked up from germline, CDR1 is GTSNPN and CDR2 is SVGIG (reference sequence). J is TRBJ1-2 and V is TRBV30; TRBD1 might be the D (5 bases). This clonotype was sampled from an adult in good health. The source was peripheral blood, collected on day 0 of AZD1222 vaccination. The DNA of the CDR3 is TGTGCCTGGGAGGGTACCCAGGGAGGCTATGGCTACACCTTC. This gives the protein CAWEGTQGGYGYTF.